This section outlines one T cell receptor beta chain sequence together with its context. Original data processing: From reference gene primer amplification, estimates of nucleated cell counts were derived. TCRdb's copy holds only in-frame clones and misses some; the assay was immunoSEQ multiplex PCR. For V, J and clone size, that table is used; D and trimming come from the DNA. The sample consists of some 140,000 clones, about four fifths of them appearing once. These data are taken from a study of blood T cell repertoires in COVID-19. Turning to the study itself: COVID-19 samples from acute and convalescent phases originated in the United States, Italy and Spain. Sample material is recorded as cDNA or gDNA derived from T cells, B-cell-depleted T cells, or PBMCs.

The Seattle patients joined while their infection was active and were tracked longitudinally afterward. The CDR3 runs to 15 residues. The sequence derives from a woman aged 70-85 years with COVID-19, enrolled during active disease. Input material: peripheral blood. V usage is TRBV21-1 and J usage is TRBJ2-1; TRBD2 is the table's D call and was not checked against the DNA. TRBV21-1 counts as a pseudogene. CDR3 amino acids: CASSGRRSSYNEQFF. The CDR3 DNA sequence: TGTGCCAGCAGTGGGAGACGGTCCTCCTACAATGAGCAGTTCTTC.